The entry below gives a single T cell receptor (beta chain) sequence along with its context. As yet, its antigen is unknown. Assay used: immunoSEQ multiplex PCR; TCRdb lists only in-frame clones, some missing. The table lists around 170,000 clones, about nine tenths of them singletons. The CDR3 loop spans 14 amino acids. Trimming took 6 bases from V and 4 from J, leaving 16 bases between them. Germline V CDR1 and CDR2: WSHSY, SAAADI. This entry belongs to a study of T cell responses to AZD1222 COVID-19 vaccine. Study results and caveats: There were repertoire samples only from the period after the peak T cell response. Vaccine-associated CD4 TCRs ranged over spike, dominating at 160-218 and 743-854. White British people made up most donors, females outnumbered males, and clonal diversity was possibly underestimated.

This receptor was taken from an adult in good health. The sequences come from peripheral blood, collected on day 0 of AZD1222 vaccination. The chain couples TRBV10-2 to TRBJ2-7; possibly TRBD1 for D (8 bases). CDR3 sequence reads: CASRGTGGGYEQYF. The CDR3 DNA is TGCGCCAGCAGGGGAACAGGGGGGGGATACGAGCAGTACTTC.